This T cell receptor (beta chain) was obtained from a study of glioma-infiltrating T cells after dendritic cell vaccination. Regarding the study as a whole: Patients with more pretreatment TILs had longer time to progression and survival.

Worth noting for this clone: Antigen: not known.

Noted time point: after dendritic cell vaccination, including at tumor progression/relapse. Only patients with spare fresh-frozen tumor and over two years of follow-up were included. This CDR3 spans 17 amino acids. The junction had 6 bases not matched to a gene; V was cut back by 1 base and J by 0 bases. Germline lookup yields CDR1 LGHNT and CDR2 FRNRAP. Produced via immunoSEQ multiplex PCR; TCRdb's table is partial and in-frame only. This sample has roughly 100,000 clones, with roughly 80% found just once. Specimen: blood, collected after dendritic cell vaccination. The TCR comes from a human donor with glioblastoma. The chain links TRBV12-5 to TRBJ2-3, with TRBD1 identical over 8 bases. CDR3 region: CASGLGTRGLSTDTQYF. The CDR3 DNA follows: TGTGCTAGTGGTTTGGGGACCAGGGGGCTAAGCACAGATACGCAGTATTTT.